This is a list of T cell receptor beta chains from one sample in a study of shared clonotypes between healthy human individuals. Assay used: immunoSEQ multiplex PCR; TCRdb lists only in-frame clones, some missing. The data hold around 500,000 clones, with more than 75% observed a single time. The sequenced sample consisted of PBMCs. The receptor source for this set is a woman aged 40 to 50 in good health. Some clones in this sample may be carry-over from other donors' samples. Both conserved end residues are part of each CDR3. The D gene is left open where the match is weak. Part of the rows lack a size; the others show once, few, many or a class for expanded clones.

size	D	V	J	CDR3	DNA
many	.	TRBV2	TRBJ2-3	CASSGPFLDTQYF	TGTGCCAGCAGCGGACCGTTTCTGGATACGCAGTATTTT
.	TRBD2	TRBV7-2	TRBJ2-3	CASSLAVRGGRAQGTDTQYF	TGTGCCAGCAGCTTAGCCGTTCGGGGCGGGAGGGCCCAAGGCACAGATACGCAGTATTTT
.	.	TRBV12-2	TRBJ2-3	CASRLGGYSTDTQYF	TGTGCAAGTCGCTTAGGCGGCTACAGCACAGATACGCAGTATTTT
.	.	TRBV28	TRBJ2-5	CASSQGGGQETQYF	TGTGCCAGCAGCCAAGGGGGTGGACAAGAGACCCAGTACTTC
.	TRBD1	TRBV5-1	TRBJ2-7	CASTSGGTGDPGEQYF	TGCGCCAGCACGTCAGGGGGAACAGGAGACCCGGGGGAGCAGTACTTC
few	.	TRBV5-6	TRBJ2-3	CASSRRVREINAF	TGTGCCAGCAGCCGCCGGGTGAGGGAGATTAACGCTTTT
few	.	TRBV6-5	TRBJ2-2	CASSSGQHTGELFF	TGTGCCAGCAGCTCCGGACAGCACACCGGGGAGCTGTTTTTT
.	.	TRBV5-6	TRBJ2-6	CASSLGPGANVLTF	TGTGCCAGCAGCTTGGGGCCAGGGGCCAACGTCCTGACTTTC
.	.	TRBV28	TRBJ1-4	CASKDSTNEKLFF	TGTGCCAGCAAGGACTCAACTAATGAAAAACTGTTTTTT
.	.	TRBV4-1	TRBJ2-7	CASSPRVTGDREQYF	TGCGCCAGCAGCCCCCGGGTGACCGGGGATCGAGAGCAGTACTTC
.	.	TRBV6-1	TRBJ1-1	CASTKGTEAFF	TGTGCCAGCACGAAGGGAACTGAAGCTTTCTTT
.	TRBD2	TRBV28	TRBJ2-3	CASTSGSPSHTDTQYF	TGTGCCAGTACTAGCGGGAGCCCTTCTCACACAGATACGCAGTATTTT
.	.	TRBV5-4	TRBJ1-5	CASSLFGGGNQPQHF	TGTGCCAGCAGCTTGTTCGGGGGTGGCAATCAGCCCCAGCATTTT
.	.	TRBV5-1	TRBJ2-7	CASSLKGDEQYF	TGCGCCAGCAGCTTGAAAGGGGACGAGCAGTACTTC
.	.	TRBV2	TRBJ2-1	CASSPGLPYNEQFF	TGTGCCAGCAGTCCGGGACTCCCCTACAATGAGCAGTTCTTC
.	.	TRBV19	TRBJ2-1	CASSIRLNYEQFF	TGTGCCAGTAGTATTCGGTTGAATTATGAGCAGTTCTTC
.	.	TRBV13	TRBJ2-1	CASSPSHNEQFF	TGTGCCAGCAGCCCCAGCCATAATGAGCAGTTCTTC
.	.	TRBV5-1	TRBJ2-5	CASSQLPDSQETQYF	TGCGCCAGCAGCCAGCTGCCGGACAGCCAAGAGACCCAGTACTTC
.	TRBD1	TRBV7-7	TRBJ2-7	CASSLGTGVNEQYF	TGTGCCAGCAGCCTCGGGACAGGGGTGAACGAGCAGTACTTC
.	TRBD2	TRBV18	TRBJ2-5	CASSLSGGQETQYF	TGTGCCAGCTCGCTAAGCGGGGGGCAAGAGACCCAGTACTTC